This T cell receptor (beta chain) was identified during a study of blood T cell repertoires in COVID-19. Study-wide context: Samples came from the United States, Italy and Spain, spanning acute and convalescent COVID-19. PBMCs, B-cell-depleted T cells, or T cells provided the cDNA or gDNA that made up the material.

J was trimmed by 2 bases and V by 0 bases; bases with no gene match: 11. Germline V lookup: CDR1 GTSNPN, CDR2 SVGIG (reference sequence). CDR3 length equals 18 residues. Source study methods: Quantification of nucleated cells was approximated via reference gene primer amplification. Assay used: immunoSEQ multiplex PCR; TCRdb lists only in-frame clones, some missing. For V, J and clone size, that table is used; D and trimming come from the DNA. The table has a few hundred thousand clones, 89% seen once; the top ten hold roughly 6.5%. Sequenced input: peripheral blood. The chain links TRBV30 to TRBJ2-1, with 9 positions matching TRBD2. The receptor comes from a man aged 18 to 35 who had recovered from COVID-19. CDR3 nucleotide sequence: TGTGCCTGGAGTGTCATTCGTCGCGGGAGGGGCCCCTACAATGAGCAGTTCTTC. Translating it yields CAWSVIRRGRGPYNEQFF.